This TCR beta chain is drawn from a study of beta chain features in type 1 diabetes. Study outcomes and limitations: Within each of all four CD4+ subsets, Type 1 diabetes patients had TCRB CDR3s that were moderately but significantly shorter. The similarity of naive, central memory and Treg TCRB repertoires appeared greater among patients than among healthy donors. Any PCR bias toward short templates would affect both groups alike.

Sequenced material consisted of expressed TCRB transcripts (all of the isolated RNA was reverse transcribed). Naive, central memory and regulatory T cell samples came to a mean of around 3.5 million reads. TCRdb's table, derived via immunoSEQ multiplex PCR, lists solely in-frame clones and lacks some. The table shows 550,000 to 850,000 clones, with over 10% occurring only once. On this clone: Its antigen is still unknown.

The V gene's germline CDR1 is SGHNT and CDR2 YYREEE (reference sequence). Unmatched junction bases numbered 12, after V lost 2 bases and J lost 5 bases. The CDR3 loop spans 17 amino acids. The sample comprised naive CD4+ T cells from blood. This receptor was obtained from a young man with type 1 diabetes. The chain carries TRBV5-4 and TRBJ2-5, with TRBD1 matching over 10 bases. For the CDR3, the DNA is TGTGCCAGCAGCTTAGACCGGGACAGGGGATTTTGGGAGACCCAGTACTTC. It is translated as CASSLDRDRGFWETQYF. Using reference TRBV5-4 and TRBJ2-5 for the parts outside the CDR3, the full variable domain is ETGVTQSPTHLIKTRGQQVTLRCSSQSGHNTVSWYQQALGQGPQFIFQYYREEENGRGNFPPRFSGLQFPNYSSELNVNALELDDSALYLCASSLDRDRGFWETQYFGPGTRLLVL.